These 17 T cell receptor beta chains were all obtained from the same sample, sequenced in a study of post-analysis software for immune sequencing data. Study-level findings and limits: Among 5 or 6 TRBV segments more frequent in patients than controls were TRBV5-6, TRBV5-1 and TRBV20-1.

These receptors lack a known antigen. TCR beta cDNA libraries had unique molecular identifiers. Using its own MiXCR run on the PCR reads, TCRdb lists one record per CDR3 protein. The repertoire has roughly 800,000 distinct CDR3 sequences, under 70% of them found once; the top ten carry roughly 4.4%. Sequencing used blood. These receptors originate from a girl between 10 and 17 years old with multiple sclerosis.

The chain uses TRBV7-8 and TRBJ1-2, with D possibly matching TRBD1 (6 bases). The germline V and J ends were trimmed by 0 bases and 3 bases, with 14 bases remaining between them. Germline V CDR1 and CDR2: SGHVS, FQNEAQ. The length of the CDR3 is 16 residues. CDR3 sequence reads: CASSLAPGGRDYGYTF. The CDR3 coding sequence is TGTGCCAGCAGCTTAGCGCCGGGGGGGCGCGACTATGGCTACACCTTC. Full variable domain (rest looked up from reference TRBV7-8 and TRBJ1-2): GAGVSQSPRYKVAKRGQDVALRCDPISGHVSLFWYQQALGQGPEFLTYFQNEAQLDKSGLPSDRFFAERPEGSVSTLKIQRTQQEDSAVYLCASSLAPGGRDYGYTFGSGTRLTVV.

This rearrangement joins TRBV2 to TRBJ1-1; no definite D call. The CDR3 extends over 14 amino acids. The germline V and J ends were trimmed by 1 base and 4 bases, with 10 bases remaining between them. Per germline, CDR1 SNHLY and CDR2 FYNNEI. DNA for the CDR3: TGTGCCAGCAGTGAAGGGGTGGGAAGCACTGAAGCTTTCTTT. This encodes CASSEGVGSTEAFF.

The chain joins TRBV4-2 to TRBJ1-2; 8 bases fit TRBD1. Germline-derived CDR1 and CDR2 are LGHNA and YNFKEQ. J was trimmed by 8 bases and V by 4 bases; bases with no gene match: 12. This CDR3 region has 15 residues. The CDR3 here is CASSPDSSGGWGYTF. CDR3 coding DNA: TGTGCCAGCAGCCCAGACTCCTCAGGGGGCTGGGGCTACACCTTC.

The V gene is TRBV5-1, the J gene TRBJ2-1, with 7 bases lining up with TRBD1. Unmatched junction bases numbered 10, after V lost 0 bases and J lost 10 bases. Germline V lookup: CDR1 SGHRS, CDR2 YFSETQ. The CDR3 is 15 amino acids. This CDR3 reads CASSLARQGSWEQFF. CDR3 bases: TGCGCCAGCAGCTTGGCGAGACAGGGATCGTGGGAGCAGTTCTTC.

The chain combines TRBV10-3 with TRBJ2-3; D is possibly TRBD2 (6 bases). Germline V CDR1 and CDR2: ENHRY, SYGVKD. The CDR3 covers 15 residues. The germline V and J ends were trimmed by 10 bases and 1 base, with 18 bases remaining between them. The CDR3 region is CATTGEGLGTDTQYF. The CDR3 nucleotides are TGTGCCACCACGGGGGAAGGCCTTGGCACAGATACGCAGTATTTT.

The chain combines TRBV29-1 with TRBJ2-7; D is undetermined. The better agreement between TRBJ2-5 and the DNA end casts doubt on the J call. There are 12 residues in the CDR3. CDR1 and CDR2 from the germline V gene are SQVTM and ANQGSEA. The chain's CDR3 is CSVEEVAKTQYF. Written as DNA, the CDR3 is TGCAGCGTTGAAGAGGTCGCGAAGACCCAGTACTTC.

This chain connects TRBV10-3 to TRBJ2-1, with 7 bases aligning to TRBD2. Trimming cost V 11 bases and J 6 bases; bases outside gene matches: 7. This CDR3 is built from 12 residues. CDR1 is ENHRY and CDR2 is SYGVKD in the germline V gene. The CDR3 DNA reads TGTGCCGGGGGGGACGGTATCAATGAGCAGTTCTTC. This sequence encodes CAGGDGINEQFF.

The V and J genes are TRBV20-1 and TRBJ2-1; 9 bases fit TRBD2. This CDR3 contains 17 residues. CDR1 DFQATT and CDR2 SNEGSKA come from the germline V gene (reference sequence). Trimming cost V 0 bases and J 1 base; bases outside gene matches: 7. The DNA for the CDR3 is TGCAGTGCTAGAGATTGGGGTAGCGGGGGATCCTACAATGAGCAGTTCTTC. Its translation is CSARDWGSGGSYNEQFF.

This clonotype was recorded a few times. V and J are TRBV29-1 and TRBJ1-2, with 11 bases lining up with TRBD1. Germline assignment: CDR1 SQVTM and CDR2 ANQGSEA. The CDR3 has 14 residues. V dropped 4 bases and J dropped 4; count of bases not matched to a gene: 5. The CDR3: CSVGGTGGGYGYTF. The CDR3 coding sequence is TGCAGCGTTGGTGGGACAGGGGGAGGCTATGGCTACACCTTC.

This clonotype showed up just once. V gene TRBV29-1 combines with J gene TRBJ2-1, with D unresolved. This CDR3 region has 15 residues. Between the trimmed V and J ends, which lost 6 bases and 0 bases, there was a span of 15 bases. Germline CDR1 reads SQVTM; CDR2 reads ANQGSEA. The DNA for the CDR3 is TGCAGCGTCCCAGGCGGCTTTAGCTCCTACAATGAGCAGTTCTTC. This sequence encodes CSVPGGFSSYNEQFF.

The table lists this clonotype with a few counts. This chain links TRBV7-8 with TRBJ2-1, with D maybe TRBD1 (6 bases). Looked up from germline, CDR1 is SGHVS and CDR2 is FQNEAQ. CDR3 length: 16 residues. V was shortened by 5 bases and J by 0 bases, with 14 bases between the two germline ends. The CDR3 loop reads CASSPRTASSYNEQFF. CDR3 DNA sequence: TGTGCCAGCAGCCCAAGGACAGCGAGCTCCTACAATGAGCAGTTCTTC.

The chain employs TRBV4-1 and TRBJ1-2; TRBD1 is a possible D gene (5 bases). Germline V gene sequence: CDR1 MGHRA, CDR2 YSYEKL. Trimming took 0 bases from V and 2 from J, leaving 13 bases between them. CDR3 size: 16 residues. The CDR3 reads CASSQDYGARNYGYTF. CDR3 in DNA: TGCGCCAGCAGCCAAGATTACGGGGCCCGCAACTATGGCTACACCTTC.

The CDR3 DNA follows: TGTGCCATCAGTGAATCCAGCCAGAACACTGAAGCTTTCTTT. It is translated as CAISESSQNTEAFF. The chain recombines TRBV10-3 with TRBJ1-1; unclear D gene. Between the trimmed V and J ends, which lost 3 bases and 1 base, there was a span of 9 bases. Looked up from germline, CDR1 is ENHRY and CDR2 is SYGVKD. The CDR3 has 14 amino acids.

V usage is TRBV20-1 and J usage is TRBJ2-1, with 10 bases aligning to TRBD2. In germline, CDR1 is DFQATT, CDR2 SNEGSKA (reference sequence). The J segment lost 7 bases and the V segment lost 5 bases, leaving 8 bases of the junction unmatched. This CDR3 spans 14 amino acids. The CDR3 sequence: CSAAIAGGGNEQFF. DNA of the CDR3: TGCAGTGCTGCCATAGCGGGGGGTGGGAATGAGCAGTTCTTC.

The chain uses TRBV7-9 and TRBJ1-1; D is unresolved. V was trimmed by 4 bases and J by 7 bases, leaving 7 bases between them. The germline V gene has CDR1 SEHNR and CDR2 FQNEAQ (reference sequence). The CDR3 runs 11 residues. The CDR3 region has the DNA TGTGCCAGCAGCTCCGGGCTTGAAGCTTTCTTT. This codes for CASSSGLEAFF.

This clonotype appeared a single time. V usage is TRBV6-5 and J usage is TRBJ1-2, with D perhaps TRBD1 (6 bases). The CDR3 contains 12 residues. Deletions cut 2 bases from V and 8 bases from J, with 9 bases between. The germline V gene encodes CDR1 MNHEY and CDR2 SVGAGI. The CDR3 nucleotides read TGTGCCAGCAGTTACAAGGGGGAGGGCTACACCTTC. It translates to CASSYKGEGYTF.

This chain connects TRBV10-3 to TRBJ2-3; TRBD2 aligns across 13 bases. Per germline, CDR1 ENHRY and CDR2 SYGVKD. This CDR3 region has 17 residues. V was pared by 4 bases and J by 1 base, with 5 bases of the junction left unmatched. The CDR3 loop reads CAISVGTSGARTDTQYF. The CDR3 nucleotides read TGTGCCATCAGTGTCGGGACTAGCGGGGCGCGCACAGATACGCAGTATTTT.